These 22 T cell receptor beta chains originate from one sample sequenced in a study of technical replicates of blood from several donors. Assay used: immunoSEQ multiplex PCR; TCRdb lists only in-frame clones, some missing. The table records under 90,000 clones, around 94% of them present only once. Sequencing was done on a sample of T cells isolated from PBMCs. Every receptor here comes from a human donor in good health.

The rearrangement joins TRBV5-1 to TRBJ1-5; D gene unclear. V was clipped by 1 base and J by 0 bases, with 8 bases between them. Germline CDR1 reads SGHRS; CDR2 reads YFSETQ. This CDR3 has 15 residues. DNA of the CDR3: TGCGCCAGCAGCTTGTCTGGAGGTAGCAATCAGCCCCAGCATTTT. This gives the protein CASSLSGGSNQPQHF.

The genes are TRBV20-1 and TRBJ2-4, with D perhaps TRBD1 (7 bases). In germline, CDR1 is DFQATT, CDR2 SNEGSKA (reference sequence). The CDR3 runs to 11 residues. V was pared by 6 bases and J by 8 bases, with 11 bases between. The CDR3 is CSAPRGDIQYF. DNA of the CDR3: TGCAGTGCCCCCAGGGGGGACATTCAGTACTTC.

J is TRBJ1-1 and V is TRBV4-2, with D possibly matching TRBD1 (5 bases). CDR1 and CDR2 (germline): LGHNA, YNFKEQ. V was shortened by 4 bases and J by 1 base, with 13 bases between the two germline ends. CDR3 length: 15 residues. In DNA, the CDR3 is TGTGCCAGCAGCCTGACGACAGCCACGAACACTGAAGCTTTCTTT. Protein product: CASSLTTATNTEAFF.

The V call is TRBV5-8, the J call TRBJ1-5, with D perhaps matching TRBD1 (6 bases). The V gene's germline CDR1 is SGHTS and CDR2 YDEGEE. The CDR3 length is 16 residues. The V gene lost 4 bases and the J gene lost 1 base, with 15 bases spanning the gap. The CDR3 here is CASSIGGRASNQPQHF. The CDR3 bases are TGTGCCAGCAGCATTGGGGGCCGGGCCAGCAATCAGCCCCAGCATTTT.

The CDR3 region has the DNA TGTGCCAGCAGTTCGTCAGGCGACTATGGCTACACCTTC. Residues: CASSSSGDYGYTF. The chain joins TRBV6-6 to TRBJ1-2; D gene uncertain. The CDR3 loop spans 13 amino acids. Per germline, CDR1 MNHNY and CDR2 SVGAGI (reference sequence). Trimming shortened V by 4 bases and J by 3 bases, and 9 bases separated the two germline ends.

The table lists this clone with a few counts. The rearrangement links TRBV6-1 to TRBJ1-2, with 10 bases that match TRBD1. This CDR3 is 14 amino acids long. CDR1 is MNHNS and CDR2 is SASEGT in the germline V gene. The junction had 8 bases not matched to a gene; V was cut back by 6 bases and J by 7 bases. CDR3: CASRWTGGYSGYTF. CDR3 nucleotides: TGTGCCAGCAGATGGACAGGGGGGTATTCTGGCTACACCTTC.

This clone was picked up one time. The chain recombines TRBV25-1 with TRBJ1-4; D may be TRBD1 (5 bases). The CDR3 runs to 14 residues. Trimming took off 3 bases at V and 7 bases at J, with 12 bases between the two ends. The germline V gene encodes CDR1 MGHDK and CDR2 SYGVNS. The CDR3 is CASSEGRGVEKLFF. Here the CDR3 DNA reads TGTGCCAGCAGTGAGGGACGGGGGGTTGAAAAACTGTTTTTT. Complete variable domain (other parts from reference TRBV25-1 and TRBJ1-4): EADIYQTPRYLVIGTGKKITLECSQTMGHDKMYWYQQDPGMELHLIHYSYGVNSTEKGDLSSESTVSRIRTEHFPLTLESARPSHTSQYLCASSEGRGVEKLFFGSGTQLSVL.

DNA of the CDR3: TGCGCCAGCAGTTTTGGTGTAGGGGCCGACGCTGGGGTTGGAAACACCATATATTTT. The encoded protein is CASSFGVGADAGVGNTIYF. V gene TRBV5-1 combines with J gene TRBJ1-3; D possibly corresponds to TRBD1 (5 bases). Germline lookup yields CDR1 SGHRS and CDR2 YFSETQ. V gave up 5 bases and J gave up 3 bases, with 27 bases separating them. This CDR3 region has 19 residues. Filled out from reference TRBV5-1 and TRBJ1-3, the complete variable domain reads KAGVTQTPRYLIKTRGQQVTLSCSPISGHRSVSWYQQTPGQGLQFLFEYFSETQRNKGNFPGRFSGRQFSNSRSEMNVSTLELGDSALYLCASSFGVGADAGVGNTIYFGEGSWLTVV.

The chain employs TRBV11-2 and TRBJ2-7; 9 bases agree with TRBD2. Germline V gene lookup returns CDR1 SGHAT and CDR2 FQNNGV. This CDR3 is 17 amino acids long. The V and J ends lost 2 bases and 5 bases, in that order; junction bases with no gene match: 13. CDR3 region: CASSLRTSGLRLDEQYF. In DNA, the CDR3 is TGTGCCAGCAGCTTACGTACTAGCGGGCTGCGGCTCGACGAGCAGTACTTC.

V is TRBV20-1 and J is TRBJ2-1; D not resolved. Germline-derived CDR1 and CDR2 are DFQATT and SNEGSKA (reference sequence). The CDR3 is 10 residues long. With 6 bases removed from V and 8 bases from J, the gap between germline ends came to 8 bases. The CDR3 sequence: CSAKLYEQFF. CDR3 coding DNA: TGCAGTGCCAAGCTCTATGAGCAGTTCTTC.

This sequence joins TRBV18 and TRBJ2-5, with 8 bases aligning to TRBD1. CDR3 length: 14 amino acids. Germline lookup yields CDR1 KGHSH and CDR2 LQKENI. Trimming at V came to 3 bases and at J to 2 bases, leaving 2 bases not matched to a gene. CDR3 loop: CASSPWTGQETQYF. DNA for the CDR3: TGTGCCAGCTCACCGTGGACAGGGCAAGAGACCCAGTACTTC.

Only one count was recorded for this clone. This rearrangement joins TRBV19 to TRBJ2-3, with D possibly matching TRBD1 (5 bases). There are 16 residues in the CDR3. Germline V CDR1 and CDR2: LNHDA, SQIVND (reference sequence). V was pared by 1 base and J by 5 bases, with 16 bases between. As DNA, the CDR3 is TGTGCCAGTAGTATAGTCAATTCAGGGTCAAAAGATACGCAGTATTTT. Translating gives CASSIVNSGSKDTQYF.

The rearrangement uses TRBV19 and TRBJ2-1, with D unclear. The CDR3 sequence is 17 residues long. Germline V gene lookup returns CDR1 LNHDA and CDR2 SQIVND (reference sequence). V lost 0 bases and J 2 bases, leaving 14 bases between the germline ends. The CDR3 loop reads CASSIEAVRLAYNEQFF. DNA for the CDR3: TGTGCCAGTAGTATAGAGGCCGTGAGGCTAGCCTACAATGAGCAGTTCTTC.

The V call is TRBV19, the J call TRBJ2-7; D unclear. CDR1 is LNHDA and CDR2 is SQIVND in the germline V gene (reference sequence). The V end lost 3 bases, the J end lost 2 bases, and 14 bases lay between the germline ends. The CDR3 is made up of 15 amino acids. The CDR3 spells CASSIFLGPTYEQYF. The CDR3 nucleotides read TGTGCCAGTAGTATTTTTCTAGGCCCAACCTACGAGCAGTACTTC.

The chain is built from TRBV23-1 and TRBJ2-1; the D gene is possibly TRBD2 (5 bases). TRBV23-1 belongs to the ORF category, with a function that is uncertain. The CDR3 runs to 13 residues. Trimming pared 5 bases from V and 6 bases from J, leaving 11 bases between. CDR3 in DNA: TGCGCCAGCAGTTTACTAGGATTCAATGAGCAGTTCTTC. It specifies CASSLLGFNEQFF.

The rearrangement links TRBV7-2 to TRBJ2-3, with a possible D match to TRBD1 (6 bases). V lost 11 bases and J 0 bases, leaving 21 bases between the germline ends. This CDR3 is 16 amino acids long. CDR1 is SGHTA and CDR2 is FQGNSA in the germline V gene. The CDR3 DNA follows: TGTGCCTCACTAGTGGGGGCACTGTTTAGCACAGATACGCAGTATTTT. It codes for CASLVGALFSTDTQYF.

V is TRBV5-1 and J is TRBJ1-2; tentative D call: TRBD1 (5 bases). Germline CDR1 reads SGHRS; CDR2 reads YFSETQ. This CDR3 contains 15 residues. V was pared by 4 bases and J by 0 bases, with 13 bases between. DNA for the CDR3: TGCGCCAGCAGCGACCTACAGGTAGCTAACTATGGCTACACCTTC. This translates into CASSDLQVANYGYTF.

This clone was observed once. The chain has TRBV7-8 and TRBJ2-7; TRBD2 aligns across 7 bases. The CDR3 has 14 amino acids. The trim removed 4 bases at V and 5 bases at J, leaving 8 bases unmatched. Germline CDR1 SGHVS, CDR2 FQNEAQ. CDR3 region: CASSWDSGRDEQYF. The CDR3 coding sequence is TGTGCCAGCAGCTGGGACTCGGGGAGGGACGAGCAGTACTTC.

A single count supports this clone. The V gene is TRBV5-1, the J gene TRBJ1-1; D is possibly TRBD1 (6 bases). V gave up 0 bases and J gave up 6 bases, with 15 bases separating them. The CDR3 extends over 15 amino acids. Germline values: CDR1 SGHRS, CDR2 YFSETQ. This CDR3 reads CASSLEEGGRPEAFF. CDR3 DNA sequence: TGCGCCAGCAGCTTGGAGGAGGGGGGGCGGCCTGAAGCTTTCTTT.

The V gene is TRBV4-1, the J gene TRBJ1-5; no clear D. V lost 1 base and J lost 5, with 15 bases in between. Germline V lookup: CDR1 MGHRA, CDR2 YSYEKL. The CDR3 spans 16 residues. The chain's CDR3 is CASSQAGGEPDQPQHF. The CDR3 DNA reads as TGCGCCAGCAGCCAAGCTGGCGGGGAGCCCGATCAGCCCCAGCATTTT.

The chain couples TRBV7-9 to TRBJ1-2, with TRBD1 identical over 7 bases. The CDR3 is 16 amino acids. Trimming cost V 7 bases and J 4 bases; bases outside gene matches: 15. CDR1 and CDR2 (germline): SEHNR, FQNEAQ (reference sequence). The DNA for the CDR3 is TGTGCCAGCAACCCCAGGGGGGCAGGGTCTGTCTATGGCTACACCTTC. Protein product: CASNPRGAGSVYGYTF.

The J gene is TRBJ1-5, the V gene TRBV5-1; D remains ambiguous. The germline V gene encodes CDR1 SGHRS and CDR2 YFSETQ. This CDR3 is built from 11 residues. V was shortened by 3 bases and J by 4 bases, with 2 bases between the two germline ends. Here the CDR3 DNA reads TGCGCCAGCAGCTCTAATCAGCCCCAGCATTTT. Its protein is CASSSNQPQHF. The full variable domain, with the rest looked up from reference TRBV5-1 and TRBJ1-5, is KAGVTQTPRYLIKTRGQQVTLSCSPISGHRSVSWYQQTPGQGLQFLFEYFSETQRNKGNFPGRFSGRQFSNSRSEMNVSTLELGDSALYLCASSSNQPQHFGDGTRLSIL.